The T cell receptor (beta chain) described here comes from a study of blood T cell repertoires in COVID-19. Study details: Acute and convalescent COVID-19 samples came from the United States, Italy and Spain. PBMCs, B-cell-depleted T cells, or T cells were the source of the cDNA or gDNA that made up the material.

As processed by the authors: Reference gene primer amplification yielded estimated nucleated cell counts. Assay: immunoSEQ multiplex PCR; the TCRdb copy retains only in-frame clones and omits some. V and J calls and clone size follow that table, whereas D and trimming were derived from the DNA. The sample contains 250,000 to 350,000 clones, around 90% of which appear only once. The TCR comes from a man between 18 and 35 years old who had recovered from COVID-19. Sequencing was done on a sample of peripheral blood.

In DNA, the CDR3 is TGTGCCAGCAGGGGCAGCCATACCTACGAGCAGTACTTC. Its protein product is CASRGSHTYEQYF. The chain carries TRBV27 and TRBJ2-7; D is undetermined. The CDR3 is made up of 13 amino acids. V gave up 6 bases and J gave up 2 bases, with 11 bases separating them. The germline V gene has CDR1 MNHEY and CDR2 SMNVEV (reference sequence).